The entry below gives a single T cell receptor beta chain sequence along with its context. The antigen remains undetermined. 60 Vbeta and 13 Jbeta primers were used in PCR. Using immunoSEQ multiplex PCR, the repertoire was profiled, and TCRdb retains in-frame clones only, with some absent. In the table there are 100,000 to 120,000 clones, 65% to 80% of which are singletons. These data belong to a study of cytomegalovirus exposure and HLA in healthy donors. Regarding the study as a whole: A few CMV-associated chains proved CMV antigen-specific in vitro. Common viral pathogens seemed to be connected with several of the most significant clusters, according to a later analysis.

Germline V lookup: CDR1 KGHSH, CDR2 LQKENI. Between the trimmed V and J ends, which lost 6 bases and 7 bases, there was a span of 9 bases. The CDR3 loop spans 12 amino acids. This chain connects TRBV18 to TRBJ2-2; a weak D match, TRBD2 (5 bases). This receptor was identified in a woman in her sixties in good health and CMV-seropositive. The sample consisted of PBMCs. In nucleotides, the CDR3 is TGTGCCAGCTCCGCCGGGGACGGGGAGCTGTTTTTT. It codes for CASSAGDGELFF.